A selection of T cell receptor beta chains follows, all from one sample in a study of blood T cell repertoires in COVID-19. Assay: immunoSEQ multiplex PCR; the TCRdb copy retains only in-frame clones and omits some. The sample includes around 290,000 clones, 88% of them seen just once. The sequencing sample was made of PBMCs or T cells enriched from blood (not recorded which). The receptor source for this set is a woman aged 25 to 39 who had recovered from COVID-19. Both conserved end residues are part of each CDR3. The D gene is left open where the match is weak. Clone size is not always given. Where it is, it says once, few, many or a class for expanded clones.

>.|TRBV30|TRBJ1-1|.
CAWNSGTPRLEAFF
TGTGCCTGGAATTCCGGGACACCGAGACTGGAAGCTTTCTTT
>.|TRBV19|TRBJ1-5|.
CASSIEPGGGGAQHF
TGTGCCAGTAGTATAGAGCCAGGCGGCGGAGGGGCCCAGCATTTT
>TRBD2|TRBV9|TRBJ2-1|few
CASSPAGGSQNEQFF
TGTGCCAGCAGCCCAGCGGGGGGCAGCCAAAATGAGCAGTTCTTC
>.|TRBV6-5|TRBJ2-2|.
CASMENRAQSGELFF
TGTGCCAGCATGGAGAACAGGGCCCAATCGGGGGAGCTGTTTTTT
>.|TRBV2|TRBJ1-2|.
CASSRDRQYGYTF
TGTGCCAGCAGCAGGGATAGACAGTATGGCTACACCTTC
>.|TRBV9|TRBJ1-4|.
CASSVDPRAPNEKLFF
TGTGCCAGCAGCGTAGATCCCAGGGCACCTAATGAAAAACTGTTTTTT
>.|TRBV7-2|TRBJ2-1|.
CASSLVTLGAGEQFF
TGTGCCAGCAGCTTAGTCACCTTAGGGGCAGGAGAGCAGTTCTTC
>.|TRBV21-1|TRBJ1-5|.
CASSKRADSHNQPQHF
TGTGCCAGCAGCAAAAGAGCTGACAGCCACAATCAGCCCCAGCATTTT
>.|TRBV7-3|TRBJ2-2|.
CASSSSSTGELFF
TGTGCCAGCAGCTCGTCGAGCACCGGGGAGCTGTTTTTT
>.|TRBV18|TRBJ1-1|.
CASSPGLNTEAFF
TGTGCCAGCTCACCCGGACTCAACACTGAAGCTTTCTTT
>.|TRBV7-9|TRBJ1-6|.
CASSLNSQSPLHF
TGTGCCAGCAGCTTAAACTCCCAATCACCCCTCCACTTT
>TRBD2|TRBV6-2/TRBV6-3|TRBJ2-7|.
CASSQTSGRALYEQYF
TGTGCCAGCAGTCAGACTAGCGGGAGGGCCCTTTACGAGCAGTACTTC
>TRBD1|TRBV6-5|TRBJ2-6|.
CASERTGDGANVLTF
TGTGCCTCTGAAAGGACAGGGGACGGGGCCAACGTCCTGACTTTC
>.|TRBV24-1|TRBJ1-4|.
CATSDLPGEKLFF
TGTGCCACCAGTGACCTTCCCGGGGAAAAACTGTTTTTT
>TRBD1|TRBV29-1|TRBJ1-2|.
CSVVTGGYGYTF
TGCAGCGTTGTTACAGGGGGGTATGGCTACACCTTC
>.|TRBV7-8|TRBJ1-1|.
CASSLGQPEAFF
TGTGCCAGCAGCTTAGGACAGCCTGAAGCTTTCTTT
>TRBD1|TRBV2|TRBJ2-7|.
CASSRQGGEQYF
TGTGCCAGCAGCCGACAGGGTGGGGAGCAGTACTTC
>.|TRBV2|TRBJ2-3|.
CASKGRTDTQYF
TGTGCCAGCAAAGGGAGGACAGATACGCAGTATTTT
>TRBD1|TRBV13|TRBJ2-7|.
CASSLGLTSGQGGEQYF
TGTGCCAGCAGCTTAGGACTTACTAGTGGACAGGGAGGAGAGCAGTACTTC
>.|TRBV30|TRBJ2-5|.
CAWSVPPGGKETQYF
TGTGCCTGGAGTGTCCCTCCAGGGGGGAAAGAGACCCAGTACTTC
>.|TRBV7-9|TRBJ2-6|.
CASSFVDSGANVLTF
TGTGCCAGCAGCTTTGTAGACTCTGGGGCCAACGTCCTGACTTTC
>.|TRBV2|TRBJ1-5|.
CASSETGYSNQPQHF
TGTGCCAGCAGTGAGACAGGATATAGCAATCAGCCCCAGCATTTT
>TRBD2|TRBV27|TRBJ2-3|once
CASSFGPGGRADTQYF
TGTGCCAGCAGTTTCGGTCCGGGAGGGCGGGCAGATACGCAGTATTTT
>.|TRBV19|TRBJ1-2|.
CASSGPPGRANYGYTF
TGTGCCAGTAGTGGGCCCCCCGGGAGAGCTAACTATGGCTACACCTTC
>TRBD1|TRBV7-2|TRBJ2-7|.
CASSLGIGQGSYEQYF
TGTGCCAGCAGCTTAGGGATCGGACAGGGCTCCTACGAGCAGTACTTC
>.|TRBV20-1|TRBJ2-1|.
CSARSVHEQFF
TGCAGTGCTAGATCTGTCCATGAGCAGTTCTTC
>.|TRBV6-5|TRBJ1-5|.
CASSYSRGDHQPQHF
TGTGCCAGCAGTTACTCCAGGGGAGATCATCAGCCCCAGCATTTT
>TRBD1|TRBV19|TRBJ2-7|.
CASTRTGTGGGEQYF
TGTGCCAGTACAAGGACCGGGACAGGGGGAGGCGAGCAGTACTTC
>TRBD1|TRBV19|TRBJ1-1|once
CASSSSGGNTEAFF
TGTGCCAGTAGTTCCTCAGGGGGGAACACTGAAGCTTTCTTT
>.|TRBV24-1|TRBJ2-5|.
CATSDLSETQYF
TGTGCCACCAGTGATCTCTCCGAGACCCAGTACTTC
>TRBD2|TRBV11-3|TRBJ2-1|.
CASSYGLAANNEQFF
TGTGCCAGCAGCTACGGACTAGCGGCAAACAATGAGCAGTTCTTC